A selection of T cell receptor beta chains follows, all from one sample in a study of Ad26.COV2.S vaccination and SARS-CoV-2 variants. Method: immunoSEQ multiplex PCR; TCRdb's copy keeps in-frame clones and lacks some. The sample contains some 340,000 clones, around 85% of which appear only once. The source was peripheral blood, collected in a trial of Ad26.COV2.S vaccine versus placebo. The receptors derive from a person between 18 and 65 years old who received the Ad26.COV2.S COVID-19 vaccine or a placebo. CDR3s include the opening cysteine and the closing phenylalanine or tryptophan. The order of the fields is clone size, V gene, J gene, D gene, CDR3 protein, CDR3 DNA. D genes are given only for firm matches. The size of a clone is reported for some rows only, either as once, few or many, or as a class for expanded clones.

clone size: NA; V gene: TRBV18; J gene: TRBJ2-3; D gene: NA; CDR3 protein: CASSLGGTDTQYF; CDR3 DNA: TGTGCCAGCTCACTCGGGGGCACAGATACGCAGTATTTT
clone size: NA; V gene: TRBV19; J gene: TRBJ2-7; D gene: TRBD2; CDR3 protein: CASPPRLAGNACEQYF; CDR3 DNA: TGTGCCAGCCCTCCTCGACTAGCGGGGAACGCCTGCGAGCAGTACTTC
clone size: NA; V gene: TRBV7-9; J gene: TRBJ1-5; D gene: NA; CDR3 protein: CASSLASPGRISNQPQHF; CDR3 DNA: TGTGCCAGCAGCTTAGCCAGCCCCGGACGGATTAGCAATCAGCCCCAGCATTTT
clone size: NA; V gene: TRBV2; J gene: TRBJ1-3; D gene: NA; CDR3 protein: CASREDSHSGNTIYF; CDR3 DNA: TGTGCCAGCAGAGAGGACAGCCACTCTGGAAACACCATATATTTT
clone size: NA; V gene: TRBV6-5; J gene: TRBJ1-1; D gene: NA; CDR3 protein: CASRRTGGVTEAFF; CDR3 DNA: TGTGCCAGCAGAAGGACGGGCGGCGTCACTGAAGCTTTCTTT
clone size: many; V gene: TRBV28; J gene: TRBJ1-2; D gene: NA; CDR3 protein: CASTLGVYYGYTF; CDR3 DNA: TGTGCCAGCACCTTGGGGGTTTACTATGGCTACACCTTC
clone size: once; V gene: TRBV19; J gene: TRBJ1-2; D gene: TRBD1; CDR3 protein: CASSRDRFSGYTF; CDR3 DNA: TGTGCCAGTAGTAGGGACAGGTTCTCTGGCTACACCTTC
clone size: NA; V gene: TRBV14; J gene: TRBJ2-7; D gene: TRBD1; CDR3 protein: CASSPLRTGAYEQYF; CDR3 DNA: TGTGCCAGCAGCCCACTCAGGACAGGGGCCTACGAGCAGTACTTC
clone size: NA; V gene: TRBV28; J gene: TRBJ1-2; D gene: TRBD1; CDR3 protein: CASRTGTLYGYTF; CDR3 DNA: TGTGCCAGCAGGACAGGGACCCTCTATGGCTACACCTTC
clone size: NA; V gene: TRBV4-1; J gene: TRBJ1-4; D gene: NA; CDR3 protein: CASSQENAGEKLFF; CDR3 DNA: TGCGCCAGCAGCCAAGAAAACGCAGGTGAAAAACTGTTTTTT
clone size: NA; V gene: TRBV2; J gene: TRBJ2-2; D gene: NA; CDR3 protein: CASRRSVNTGELFF; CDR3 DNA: TGTGCCAGCAGGAGGTCAGTGAACACCGGGGAGCTGTTTTTT
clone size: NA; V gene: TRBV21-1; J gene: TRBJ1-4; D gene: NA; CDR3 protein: CASSKFRETPSTNEKLFF; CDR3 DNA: TGTGCCAGCAGCAAATTTAGAGAGACACCCTCAACTAATGAAAAACTGTTTTTT
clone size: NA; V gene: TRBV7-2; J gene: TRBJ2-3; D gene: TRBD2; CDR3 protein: CASSLGLGGGADTQYF; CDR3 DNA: TGTGCCAGCAGCTTAGGTCTGGGCGGGGGGGCAGATACGCAGTATTTT
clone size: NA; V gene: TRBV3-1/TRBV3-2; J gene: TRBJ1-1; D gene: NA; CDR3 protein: CASSQDSMNTEAFF; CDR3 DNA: TGTGCCAGCAGTCAAGATAGCATGAACACTGAAGCTTTCTTT
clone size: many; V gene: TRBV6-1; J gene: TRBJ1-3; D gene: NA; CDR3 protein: CASSEALSGGRGNTIYF; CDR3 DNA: TGTGCCAGCAGTGAAGCGCTCTCGGGAGGCCGAGGAAACACCATATATTTT
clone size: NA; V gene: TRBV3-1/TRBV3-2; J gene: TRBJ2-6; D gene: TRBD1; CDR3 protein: CASSQDFFWGQPYSGANVLTF; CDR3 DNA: TGTGCCAGCAGCCAAGATTTTTTTTGGGGACAGCCTTACTCTGGGGCCAACGTCCTGACTTTC
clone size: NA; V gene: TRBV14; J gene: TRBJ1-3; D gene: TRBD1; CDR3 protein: CASSRGIITGASRNTIYF; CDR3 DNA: TGTGCCAGCAGCCGAGGGATAATAACAGGGGCTTCGAGAAACACCATATATTTT
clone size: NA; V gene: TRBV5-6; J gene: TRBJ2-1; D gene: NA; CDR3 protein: CASSLQDNEQFF; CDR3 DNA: TGTGCCAGCAGCCTACAGGACAATGAGCAGTTCTTC